Listed here are 14 T cell receptor beta chains from one sample, sequenced in a study of vaccination effects on CD4 cells after COVID-19 (dated by TCRdb to between 2020 and 2023). The protocol used for the library was the immunoSEQ multiplex PCR assay. TCRdb took this table from immuneACCESS and kept in-frame rearrangements with V and J called. Such tables lack part of the clones; where checked against another copy, unresolved V genes explain under half of the gap, and the rest is unexplained. The sample has tens of thousands of clones on record, around 76% of them singletons. Around 5.5% of the sample is held by the ten biggest clonotypes. To identify antigen-specific CD4+ T cell clonotypes by their expansion, the ViraFEST assay first stimulated PBMC with viral peptide pools and then applied TCR sequencing. After about 9 days of culture, CD4+ T cells were isolated with the EasySep CD4+ T cell isolation kit. Convalescent patients had PCR-confirmed SARS-CoV-2 infection between March and December 2020, before Alpha, Beta and Delta variants emerged in the United States.

These receptors have no known antigen. The input for sequencing was CD4+ T cells from PBMCs cultured with HIV peptides, taken before COVID-19 vaccination. In light of the paper, this sample's cell subset or site label describes: HIV-1 Nef peptide pool negative control/reference culture. The receptors stem from a human donor who had a prior SARS-CoV-2 infection.

V usage is TRBV12-3 or TRBV12-4 and J usage is TRBJ1-6; D is undetermined. V gave up 6 bases and J gave up 5 bases, with 8 bases separating them. The CDR3 consists of 13 residues. The CDR3 coding sequence is TGTGCCAGCAGGGCGCACGATAATTCACCCCTCCACTTT. Translation: CASRAHDNSPLHF.

The chain combines TRBV14 with TRBJ1-2; possibly TRBD1 for D (5 bases). Germline V CDR1 and CDR2: SGHDN, FVKESK. With 3 bases removed from V and 6 bases from J, the gap between germline ends came to 17 bases. The CDR3 is 15 amino acids. CDR3 in amino acids: CASSQLTAEPNGYTF. CDR3 DNA sequence: TGTGCCAGCAGCCAGCTGACAGCCGAACCCAATGGCTACACCTTC.

The CDR3 is CASSQASGWTGELFF. CDR3 nucleotide sequence: TGTGCCAGCAGCCAAGCGTCGGGGTGGACCGGGGAGCTGTTTTTT. The chain employs TRBV7-8 and TRBJ2-2; D is possibly TRBD2 (5 bases). This CDR3 has 15 residues. The germline gives CDR1 SGHVS, CDR2 FQNEAQ. Trimming pared 5 bases from V and 5 bases from J, leaving 15 bases between. Full variable domain (outside the CDR3, taken from reference TRBV7-8 and TRBJ2-2): GAGVSQSPRYKVAKRGQDVALRCDPISGHVSLFWYQQALGQGPEFLTYFQNEAQLDKSGLPSDRFFAERPEGSVSTLKIQRTQQEDSAVYLCASSQASGWTGELFFGEGSRLTVL.

The rearrangement uses TRBV4-1 and TRBJ2-1; 8 nucleotides line up with TRBD2. Germline CDR1 is MGHRA and CDR2 is YSYEKL. V lost 0 bases, J lost 0 bases, and 13 bases stayed unmatched. The CDR3 has 20 amino acids. The DNA of the CDR3 is TGCGCCAGCAGCCAAGATTTCTCGGGGGGGCCTTTTATCTCCTACAATGAGCAGTTCTTC. It codes for CASSQDFSGGPFISYNEQFF.

The CDR3 is CASSLWFQVNTEAFF. Written as DNA, the CDR3 is TGCGCCAGCAGCTTGTGGTTCCAGGTGAACACTGAAGCTTTCTTT. This chain uses TRBV5-1 with TRBJ1-1; no firm D call. V lost 1 base, J lost 0 bases, and 10 bases lay in between. The CDR3 is 15 residues long. Germline CDR1 and CDR2: SGHRS and YFSETQ.

The V gene is TRBV7-8, the J gene TRBJ2-7; 15 bases match TRBD2. V lost 7 bases and J lost 3; bases outside the gene matches: 4. The CDR3 has 15 amino acids. Germline values: CDR1 SGHVS, CDR2 FQNEAQ. For the CDR3, the DNA is TGTGCCAGCAAATGGACTAGCGGGAGGGACTACGAGCAGTACTTC. It encodes CASKWTSGRDYEQYF.

The chain is built from TRBV28 and TRBJ2-7, with D perhaps TRBD1 or TRBD2 (5 bases each). In germline, CDR1 is MDHEN, CDR2 SYDVKM. V was clipped by 2 bases and J by 0 bases, with 11 bases between them. The CDR3 extends over 15 amino acids. In nucleotides, the CDR3 is TGTGCCAGCAGTTTAGGGGACGCCAGCTCCTACGAGCAGTACTTC. Encoded protein: CASSLGDASSYEQYF. Together with reference TRBV28 and TRBJ2-7, the CDR3 gives the full variable domain: DVKVTQSSRYLVKRTGEKVFLECVQDMDHENMFWYRQDPGLGLRLIYFSYDVKMKEKGDIPEGYSVSREKKERFSLILESASTNQTSMYLCASSLGDASSYEQYFGPGTRLTVT.

This clone has just a few counts. The chain is built from TRBV5-1 and TRBJ2-3, with D perhaps TRBD2 (5 bases). The V gene lost 0 bases and the J gene lost 8 bases, with 13 bases spanning the gap. This CDR3 has 14 amino acids. Germline values: CDR1 SGHRS, CDR2 YFSETQ. CDR3 residues: CASSLDPGGGTQYF. As DNA, the CDR3 is TGCGCCAGCAGCTTGGATCCGGGCGGAGGTACGCAGTATTTT.

The rearrangement joins TRBV11-3 to TRBJ2-2, with 9 positions matching TRBD2. CDR1 and CDR2 (germline): SGHNT, YENEEA. V lost 7 bases, J lost 5 bases, and 11 bases stayed unmatched. The CDR3 has 16 residues. CDR3: CASTLAGSWWTGELFF. The CDR3 nucleotides are TGTGCCAGCACCCTAGCGGGAAGTTGGTGGACCGGGGAGCTGTTTTTT.

The V call is TRBV9, the J call TRBJ2-3; TRBD1 is a possible D gene (6 bases). Trimming removed 4 bases from V and 3 bases from J, with 15 bases in between. The germline V gene has CDR1 SGDLS and CDR2 YYNGEE. The CDR3 consists of 15 residues. The CDR3 DNA sequence: TGTGCCAGCAGCCCCACCTCAGGACAGACAGATACGCAGTATTTT. The encoded protein is CASSPTSGQTDTQYF.

This clone was observed a few times. This chain joins TRBV18 and TRBJ1-1; D uncertain. Between the trimmed V and J ends, which lost 0 bases and 6 bases, there was a span of 11 bases. Looked up from germline, CDR1 is KGHSH and CDR2 is LQKENI. The CDR3 runs to 14 residues. The CDR3 is CASSPPVMSPEAFF. In DNA, the CDR3 is TGTGCCAGCTCACCACCCGTTATGAGCCCTGAAGCTTTCTTT.

This chain connects TRBV7-9 to TRBJ2-5; 11 nucleotides align to TRBD1. The CDR3 consists of 17 residues. Germline values: CDR1 SEHNR, CDR2 FQNEAQ (reference sequence). With V trimmed by 2 bases and J by 5 bases, 10 bases remained unmatched. Written as DNA, the CDR3 is TGTGCCAGCAGCTTATTCCAAGGGACAGGGGGGGAGGAGACCCAGTACTTC. Translated: CASSLFQGTGGEETQYF.

In regard to this clone: One end of the junction does not line up with germline, which may come from a read error. CDR3 sequence (DNA): TGTGCTAGCAGCTTAGCGTATAGCGGGGGGGCCGGAGAGACCCAGTACTTC. Protein: CASSLAYSGGAGETQYF. The gene calls are TRBV7-7 and TRBJ2-5; 11 bases line up with TRBD2. CDR1 is SSHAT, CDR2 FNYEAQ, per germline (reference sequence). The length of the CDR3 is 17 residues.

The chain couples TRBV11-3 to TRBJ2-2, with a tentative D call TRBD1 (5 bases). The V end lost 2 bases, the J end lost 1 base, and 11 bases lay between the germline ends. The CDR3 totals 16 residues. CDR1 SGHNT and CDR2 YENEEA come from the germline V gene. The CDR3 here is CASSLSRVLNTGELFF. The CDR3 DNA is TGTGCCAGCAGCTTATCCAGGGTTCTGAACACCGGGGAGCTGTTTTTT.